The next 23 T cell receptor beta chains were all read from a single sample in a study of T cell repertoires in cytomegalovirus infection (dated by TCRdb to about 2019). Sequencer: Illumina HiSeq 1500. TCRdb's own reprocessing of the public reads used fastp at Q25 and MiXCR and kept productive beta chains. Each CDR3 protein appears once, grouped with its most common genes and DNA. The sample data list about 830,000 distinct CDR3 sequences, and over 25% of these were observed just once. Clones ranked in the top ten supply around 11% of the sample. Explained via the paper, the treatment or condition label denotes: in vitro stimulation with specific CMV peptide epitopes to enrich CMV-specific T cells. Their cognate antigens are unknown. Here the sequenced sample was cultured CD8+ T cells from PBMCs, taken from culture after CMV antigen stimulation. All receptors derive from a human donor in good health (CMV status not recorded). Some clones in this sample may be carry-over from other donors' samples.

This clonotype was seen a handful of times. This chain connects TRBV7-8 to TRBJ2-7; D is perhaps TRBD2 (5 bases). Looked up from germline, CDR1 is SGHVS and CDR2 is FQNEAQ. The CDR3 loop spans 15 amino acids. V dropped 1 base and J dropped 3 bases, with 13 bases sitting between them. The CDR3 reads CASSLEPGMSYEQYV. The CDR3, as DNA: TGTGCCAGCAGCTTAGAACCGGGGATGAGCTACGAGCAGTACGTC.

The J gene is TRBJ2-1, the V gene TRBV12-3 or TRBV12-4; 16 bases fit TRBD2. The length of the CDR3 is 17 residues. Trimming removed 3 bases from V and 8 bases from J; junction bases left unmatched: 7. The CDR3 nucleotides read TGTGCCAGCAGTTTCCCGGGACTAGCGGGGGGGCCGGATGAGCAGTTCTTC. It is translated as CASSFPGLAGGPDEQFF.

The table lists this clonotype with many counts. This chain joins TRBV6-1 and TRBJ2-1; D is ambiguous. V lost 2 bases to trimming and J lost 7 bases, with 6 bases between them. Germline values: CDR1 MNHNS, CDR2 SASEGT. This CDR3 has 12 residues. Here the CDR3 reads CASSEWSNEQFF. CDR3 sequence (DNA): TGTGCCAGCAGTGAATGGTCGAATGAGCAGTTCTTC.

This clonotype came up a few times. V and J are TRBV15 and TRBJ1-5; 7 nucleotides agree with TRBD1. The CDR3 contains 15 residues. Looked up from germline, CDR1 is LNHNV and CDR2 is YYDKDF (reference sequence). V lost 0 bases to trimming and J lost 4 bases; unmatched junction nucleotides: 3. The CDR3 is CATSRDKGANQPQHF. In DNA form, the CDR3 reads TGTGCCACCAGCAGAGATAAGGGGGCAAATCAGCCCCAGCATTTT.

This clonotype came up once. The chain employs TRBV27 and TRBJ2-3; D is ambiguous. Trimming stripped 6 bases from V and 8 bases from J, with 12 bases between. This CDR3 has 12 amino acids. In germline, CDR1 is MNHEY, CDR2 SMNVEV (reference sequence). The CDR3 spells CASRGMLGTQYF. In nucleotides, the CDR3 is TGTGCCAGCAGGGGCATGCTAGGTACGCAGTATTTT.

CDR3 amino acids: CASSSEDQGADGYTF. CDR3 coding DNA: TGTGCCAGCAGCTCCGAGGACCAGGGGGCGGATGGCTACACCTTC. V gene TRBV5-6 combines with J gene TRBJ1-2, with 8 bases fitting TRBD1. CDR1 and CDR2 from the germline V gene are SGHDT and YYEEEE. With V trimmed by 3 bases and J by 6 bases, 10 bases remained unmatched. This CDR3 has 15 residues.

This clonotype was counted between two and nine times. A clone one base away is much larger, so this may be a read error. The chain joins TRBV7-3 to TRBJ1-6, with TRBD1 matching over 8 bases. Germline V lookup: CDR1 SGHTA, CDR2 FQGTGA. This CDR3 has 16 amino acids. CDR3 sequence (DNA): TGTGCCAGCAGCGTAACAGGGGGCTCCTATAATTCACCCCTCCACTTT. Its protein is CASSVTGGSYNSPLHF.

The sample holds a few counts of this clonotype. CDR3 nucleotide sequence: TGTGCCAGCAGCGCGCGCCCTACTAGCGACGCGGGAGATACGCAGTATTTT. It yields the protein CASSARPTSDAGDTQYF. The gene calls are TRBV7-8 and TRBJ2-3; 7 nucleotides match TRBD2. From germline, CDR1 is SGHVS and CDR2 FQNEAQ. The CDR3 loop spans 17 amino acids. The V and J ends lost 5 bases and 5 bases, in that order; junction bases with no gene match: 16.

The genes are TRBV7-9 and TRBJ2-1, with 11 positions matching TRBD2. CDR1 is SEHNR and CDR2 is FQNEAQ in the germline V gene (reference sequence). CDR3 length equals 14 residues. V dropped 8 bases and J dropped 4; count of bases not matched to a gene: 4. The CDR3 DNA sequence: TGTGCCAGCCTTCCTAGCGGGGGGTACAATGAGCAGTTCTTC. Its protein is CASLPSGGYNEQFF.

This clonotype was recorded a few times. The chain combines TRBV28 with TRBJ2-7, with D unclear. The germline V and J ends were trimmed by 6 bases and 2 bases, with 11 bases remaining between them. This CDR3 spans 13 amino acids. Germline V gene lookup returns CDR1 MDHEN and CDR2 SYDVKM. For the CDR3, the DNA is TGTGCCAGCAGCAGAGACACAACCTACGAGCAGTACGTC. This translates into CASSRDTTYEQYV.

This clonotype appeared many times. The rearrangement joins TRBV6-5 to TRBJ2-3, with 8 bases aligning to TRBD2. CDR1 MNHEY and CDR2 SVGAGI come from the germline V gene. The CDR3 is 16 residues long. V dropped 4 bases and J dropped 4; count of bases not matched to a gene: 10. This chain's CDR3 is CASSLGYGGAPDTQYF. CDR3 nucleotides: TGTGCCAGCAGTTTGGGGTACGGGGGGGCACCAGATACGCAGTATTTT.

The count of this clonotype is one. The chain carries TRBV14 and TRBJ2-7; D gene uncertain. The CDR3 has 12 amino acids. V was cut by 3 bases and J by 3 bases, with 6 bases left in between. Germline loops: CDR1 SGHDN, CDR2 FVKESK. The DNA for the CDR3 is TGTGCCAGCAGCCACCCGCACTACGAGCAGTACGTC. This translates into CASSHPHYEQYV.

This chain links TRBV4-1 with TRBJ1-5; D unclear. This CDR3 region has 16 residues. The germline V gene encodes CDR1 MGHRA and CDR2 YSYEKL. Trimming shortened V by 1 base and J by 0 bases, and 10 bases separated the two germline ends. CDR3: CASSQGPENSNQPQHF. For the CDR3, the DNA is TGCGCCAGCAGCCAAGGGCCAGAGAATAGCAATCAGCCCCAGCATTTT.

The rearrangement joins TRBV19 to TRBJ1-2; TRBD1 matches at 9 bases. Germline V CDR1 and CDR2: LNHDA, SQIVND (reference sequence). Trimming removed 0 bases from V and 8 bases from J; junction bases left unmatched: 10. The CDR3 sequence is 16 residues long. The chain's CDR3 is CASSIDRPGTGNGYTF. The CDR3 coding sequence is TGTGCCAGTAGTATAGATCGACCCGGGACAGGGAACGGCTACACCTTC.

This chain connects TRBV6-2 or TRBV6-3 to TRBJ1-1, with TRBD1 matching over 7 bases. Germline CDR1 reads MNHEY; CDR2 reads SVGEGT. The CDR3 extends over 15 amino acids. Losses at the gene ends were 2 bases for V and 4 bases for J; bases not matched to a gene: 7. The DNA of the CDR3 is TGTGCCAGCAGTTACGCGACAGGGCTGGGCACTGAAGCTTTCTTT. Its translation: CASSYATGLGTEAFF.

This clonotype has a handful of counts. The chain uses TRBV2 and TRBJ2-1, with 7 nucleotides matching TRBD1. Trimming at V came to 2 bases and at J to 11 bases, leaving 3 bases not matched to a gene. The CDR3 runs 12 residues. Per germline, CDR1 SNHLY and CDR2 FYNNEI. CDR3 coding DNA: TGTGCCAGCAGTGAAAGGGACAGTAAGCAGTTCTTC. Its protein product is CASSERDSKQFF. Full variable domain (missing parts from reference TRBV2 and TRBJ2-1): EPEVTQTPSHQVTQMGQEVILRCVPISNHLYFYWYRQILGQKVEFLVSFYNNEISEKSEIFDDQFSVERPDGSNFTLKIRSTKLEDSAMYFCASSERDSKQFFGPGTRLTVL.

The chain combines TRBV20-1 with TRBJ2-3, with a tentative D call TRBD2 (5 bases). Between the trimmed V and J ends, which lost 6 bases and 4 bases, there was a span of 14 bases. The length of the CDR3 is 13 residues. The germline gives CDR1 DFQATT, CDR2 SNEGSKA (reference sequence). The CDR3 sequence is CSAPDSPADTQYF. CDR3 bases: TGCAGTGCCCCGGACTCCCCGGCAGATACGCAGTATTTT.

The V and J genes are TRBV28 and TRBJ2-2, with 9 bases matching TRBD1. Trimming cost V 6 bases and J 4 bases; bases outside gene matches: 15. Germline values: CDR1 MDHEN, CDR2 SYDVKM. The CDR3 totals 18 residues. DNA for the CDR3: TGTGCCAGCAGAGGTGGGACCGGGGGACAGGGACTCACCGGGGAGCTGTTTTTT. Translated: CASRGGTGGQGLTGELFF.

V and J are TRBV27 and TRBJ1-2; weak D call: TRBD1 (6 bases). Deletions cut 5 bases from V and 4 bases from J, with 14 bases between. Germline V gene lookup returns CDR1 MNHEY and CDR2 SMNVEV (reference sequence). The CDR3 loop spans 14 amino acids. CDR3: CASSVQGGGYGYTF. The CDR3 DNA sequence: TGTGCCAGCAGTGTACAGGGAGGAGGCTATGGCTACACCTTC.

There are a few counts of this clonotype. The gene calls are TRBV7-6 and TRBJ2-1; a possible D gene is TRBD1 (6 bases). This CDR3 is 16 amino acids long. V lost 1 base, J lost 6 bases, and 16 bases lay in between. The germline gives CDR1 SGHVS, CDR2 FNYEAQ. CDR3 sequence: CASSLVTGSLGNEQFF. The DNA of the CDR3 is TGTGCCAGCAGCTTAGTGACAGGTAGTCTTGGCAATGAGCAGTTCTTC.

This clonotype was observed a handful of times. The chain carries TRBV4-3 and TRBJ2-5, with D maybe TRBD2 (5 bases). Germline V lookup: CDR1 LGHNA, CDR2 YSLEER. Between the trimmed V and J ends, which lost 4 bases and 5 bases, there was a span of 17 bases. The CDR3 covers 15 residues. The CDR3 sequence: CASSPDNSGMETQYF. The CDR3 DNA reads as TGCGCCAGCAGCCCAGATAATTCCGGGATGGAGACCCAGTACTTC.

A note on this clonotype: The junction departs from germline at one end; a sequencing error may be responsible. The V call is TRBV7-7, the J call TRBJ2-7, with 7 bases aligning to TRBD1. This CDR3 is built from 14 residues. Germline V gives CDR1 SSHAT, CDR2 FNYEAQ (reference sequence). The CDR3 loop reads CASSLFTGDYEQYF. The CDR3 nucleotides read TGTGCTAGCAGCTTATTCACAGGGGACTACGAGCAGTACTTC.

The chain is built from TRBV12-3 or TRBV12-4 and TRBJ2-3, with TRBD1 matching over 7 bases. J lost 4 bases, V lost 5 bases, and 9 bases had no gene match. CDR3 size: 15 residues. CDR3 region: CASSLDRVRPDTQYF. The CDR3 DNA sequence: TGTGCCAGCAGTCTCGACAGGGTCCGACCAGATACGCAGTATTTT.